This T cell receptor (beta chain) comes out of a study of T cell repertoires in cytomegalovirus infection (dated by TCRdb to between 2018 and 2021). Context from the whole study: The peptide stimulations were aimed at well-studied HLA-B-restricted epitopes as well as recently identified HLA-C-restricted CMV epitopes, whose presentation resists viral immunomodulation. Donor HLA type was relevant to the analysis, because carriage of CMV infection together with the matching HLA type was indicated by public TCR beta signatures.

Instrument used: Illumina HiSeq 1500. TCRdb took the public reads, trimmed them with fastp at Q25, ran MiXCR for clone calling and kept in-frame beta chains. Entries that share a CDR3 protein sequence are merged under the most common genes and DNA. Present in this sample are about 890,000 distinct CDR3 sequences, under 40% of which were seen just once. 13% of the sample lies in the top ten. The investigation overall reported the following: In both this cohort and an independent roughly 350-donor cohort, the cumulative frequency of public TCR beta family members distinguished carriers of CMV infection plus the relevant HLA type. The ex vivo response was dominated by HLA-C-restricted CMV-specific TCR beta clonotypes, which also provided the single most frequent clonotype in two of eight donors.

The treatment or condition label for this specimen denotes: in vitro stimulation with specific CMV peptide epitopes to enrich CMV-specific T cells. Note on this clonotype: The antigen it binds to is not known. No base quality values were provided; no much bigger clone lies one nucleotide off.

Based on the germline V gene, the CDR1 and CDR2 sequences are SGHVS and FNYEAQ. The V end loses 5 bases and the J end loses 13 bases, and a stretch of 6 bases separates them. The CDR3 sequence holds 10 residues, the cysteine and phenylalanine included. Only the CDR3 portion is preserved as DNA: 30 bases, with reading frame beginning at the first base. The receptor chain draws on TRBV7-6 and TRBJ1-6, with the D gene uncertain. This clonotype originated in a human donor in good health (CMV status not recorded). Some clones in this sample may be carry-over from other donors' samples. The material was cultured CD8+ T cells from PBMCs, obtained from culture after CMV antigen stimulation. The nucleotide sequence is TGTGCCAGCAGCCCCCCGCCCCTCCACTTT. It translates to CASSPPPLHF.